What follows are 23 T cell receptor beta chains derived from one specimen sequenced in a study of blood T cell repertoires in COVID-19. TCRdb keeps only in-frame clones here, not all; method: immunoSEQ multiplex PCR. In the table there are 150,000 to 200,000 clones, roughly four fifths of which are singletons. Sample: peripheral blood. These receptors came from a woman in her 70s with COVID-19, enrolled during active disease.

On this clone: Within the sample, other DNA sequences also encode this same CDR3. The chain is built from TRBV5-1 and TRBJ1-1, with TRBD1 identical over 8 bases. The J segment lost 4 bases and the V segment lost 2 bases, leaving 4 bases of the junction unmatched. CDR1 and CDR2 (germline): SGHRS, YFSETQ. CDR3 length: 14 amino acids. CDR3 in DNA: TGCGCCAGCAGCTTACCCGGACAGGGCACTGAAGCTTTCTTT. It translates to CASSLPGQGTEAFF.

The chain combines TRBV4-3 with TRBJ1-2; D may be TRBD1 (6 bases). V shed 4 bases and J shed 11 bases, with 26 bases lying between them. Germline V CDR1 and CDR2: LGHNA, YSLEER. This CDR3 has 16 amino acids. CDR3 region: CASSLNRDVPEYAYTF. The CDR3 DNA reads TGCGCCAGCAGCCTAAACAGGGACGTCCCAGAATATGCTTACACCTTC.

This chain joins TRBV7-8 and TRBJ2-3; D is uncertain. The CDR3 extends over 15 amino acids. Per germline, CDR1 SGHVS and CDR2 FQNEAQ. V lost 3 bases to trimming and J lost 4 bases, with 14 bases between them. The CDR3 region is CASSLGRIMADTQYF. In DNA form, the CDR3 reads TGTGCCAGCAGCTTGGGCCGGATTATGGCAGATACGCAGTATTTT.

The chain has TRBV5-3 and TRBJ2-5, with 9 bases lining up with TRBD1. TRBV5-3 belongs to the ORF category, with a function that is uncertain. The CDR3 totals 15 residues. V shed 3 bases, J shed 2 bases, and the junction held 5 bases outside the gene matches. CDR3 nucleotides: TGTGCCAGAAGCTGGGACAGGGTCTTTCAAGAGACCCAGTACTTC. As protein: CARSWDRVFQETQYF.

The gene calls are TRBV2 and TRBJ2-1, with 7 bases fitting TRBD2. V trimming: 2 bases; J trimming: 2 bases; junction bases outside the gene matches: 6. This CDR3 is built from 16 residues. The germline gives CDR1 SNHLY, CDR2 FYNNEI. CDR3 DNA sequence: TGTGCCAGCAGTGAAAGAGGCCGGGAGGCCTACAATGAGCAGTTCTTC. Its protein is CASSERGREAYNEQFF.

This chain uses TRBV2 with TRBJ2-3; D not certain. The CDR3 sequence is 12 residues long. Trimming stripped 5 bases from V and 12 bases from J, with 15 bases between. The germline V gene encodes CDR1 SNHLY and CDR2 FYNNEI. The DNA of the CDR3 is TGTGCCAGCAGTCAGACTGGTCTCTTTCAGTATTTT. As protein: CASSQTGLFQYF.

V gene TRBV28 combines with J gene TRBJ2-7; D gene unclear. Germline V gives CDR1 MDHEN, CDR2 SYDVKM. The CDR3 covers 12 residues. V was clipped by 2 bases and J by 6 bases, with 8 bases between them. CDR3 region: CASSLTTIEQYF. CDR3 DNA: TGTGCCAGCAGTTTAACAACCATCGAGCAGTACTTC.

The rearrangement uses TRBV6-5 and TRBJ2-7; D may be TRBD2 (7 bases). Germline-derived CDR1 and CDR2 are MNHEY and SVGAGI. V dropped 5 bases and J dropped 0 bases, with 14 bases sitting between them. The CDR3 has 15 residues. DNA for the CDR3: TGTGCCAGCAGTCGGGGGGCAGGTAGCTCCTACGAGCAGTACTTC. Encoded protein: CASSRGAGSSYEQYF.

The chain uses TRBV7-9 and TRBJ2-7, with 12 bases identical to TRBD2. Trimming at V came to 5 bases and at J to 1 base, leaving 6 bases not matched to a gene. This CDR3 is built from 16 residues. Germline CDR1 SEHNR, CDR2 FQNEAQ (reference sequence). The CDR3 loop reads CASSAPSGRASYEQYF. In DNA, the CDR3 is TGTGCCAGCAGCGCTCCTAGCGGGAGGGCGTCCTACGAGCAGTACTTC.

J is TRBJ1-4 and V is TRBV7-2; perhaps TRBD1 as D (5 bases). The CDR3 spans 13 residues. Trimming removed 4 bases from V and 6 bases from J, with 9 bases in between. CDR1 SGHTA and CDR2 FQGNSA come from the germline V gene. The CDR3 DNA reads as TGTGCCAGCAGCTCACGCAGGGATGAAAAACTGTTTTTT. Amino acid sequence: CASSSRRDEKLFF.

The sample holds one count of this clone. The rearrangement links TRBV28 to TRBJ1-5; D unclear. The CDR3 spans 15 residues. V lost 6 bases and J lost 2, with 14 bases in between. In germline, CDR1 is MDHEN, CDR2 SYDVKM. The CDR3 is CASRGREGGNQPQHF. CDR3 nucleotides: TGTGCCAGCAGGGGAAGGGAGGGAGGCAATCAGCCCCAGCATTTT.

The genes are TRBV7-2 and TRBJ2-5; 11 bases are shared with TRBD2. Trimming at V came to 5 bases and at J to 9 bases, leaving 8 bases not matched to a gene. The CDR3 contains 14 residues. Germline assignment: CDR1 SGHTA and CDR2 FQGNSA. CDR3 in amino acids: CASSPRSSGRAQYF. As DNA, the CDR3 is TGTGCCAGCAGCCCTAGAAGTAGCGGGAGGGCCCAGTACTTC.

The V gene is TRBV7-2, the J gene TRBJ2-5; 8 positions agree with TRBD2. V dropped 5 bases and J dropped 4; count of bases not matched to a gene: 6. The CDR3 loop spans 14 amino acids. Germline-derived CDR1 and CDR2 are SGHTA and FQGNSA. The CDR3 coding sequence is TGTGCCAGCAGCAGCGGGGGTAGTAGAGAGACCCAGTACTTC. This codes for CASSSGGSRETQYF.

This rearrangement joins TRBV24-1 to TRBJ2-1; 12 positions agree with TRBD2. The V gene end was trimmed by 3 bases and the J gene end by 9 bases; junction bases not matched to a gene: 11. CDR1 and CDR2 from the germline V gene are KGHDR and SFDVKD. The CDR3 totals 17 residues. This chain's CDR3 is CATSDTSGRQPSSEQFF. CDR3 nucleotides: TGTGCCACCAGTGATACTAGCGGGAGGCAGCCCTCTAGTGAGCAGTTCTTC.

The genes are TRBV20-1 and TRBJ1-1, with TRBD1 matching 9 bases. The CDR3 is 10 amino acids. Losses at the gene ends were 3 bases for V and 11 bases for J; bases not matched to a gene: 1. The germline V gene encodes CDR1 DFQATT and CDR2 SNEGSKA (reference sequence). The CDR3 DNA sequence: TGCAGTGCTAGGGACAGGGGCGCTTTCTTT. Translating it yields CSARDRGAFF.

The CDR3 DNA follows: TGTGCCAGCAGTCCCACAGTGTCTCTTGGAAACACCATATATTTT. This sequence encodes CASSPTVSLGNTIYF. The V gene is TRBV28, the J gene TRBJ1-3; no firm D call. This CDR3 is 15 amino acids long. Trimming removed 5 bases from V and 3 bases from J, with 14 bases in between. Germline assignment: CDR1 MDHEN and CDR2 SYDVKM. The variable domain in full, with the rest retrieved from reference TRBV28 and TRBJ1-3, is DVKVTQSSRYLVKRTGEKVFLECVQDMDHENMFWYRQDPGLGLRLIYFSYDVKMKEKGDIPEGYSVSREKKERFSLILESASTNQTSMYLCASSPTVSLGNTIYFGEGSWLTVV.

The chain joins TRBV28 to TRBJ1-3, with D uncertain. This CDR3 has 14 amino acids. V lost 1 base and J 4 bases, leaving 8 bases between the germline ends. Germline assignment: CDR1 MDHEN and CDR2 SYDVKM. The CDR3 DNA reads as TGTGCCAGCAGTTTATCGCGGCGCGGAAACACCATATATTTT. Its translation is CASSLSRRGNTIYF.

The rearrangement links TRBV18 to TRBJ1-1; D gene ambiguous. The CDR3 length is 13 residues. The V end lost 4 bases, the J end lost 5 bases, and 11 bases lay between the germline ends. Germline CDR1 and CDR2: KGHSH and LQKENI. CDR3: CASSLPTRTEAFF. The CDR3 bases are TGTGCCAGCTCACTCCCCACTCGTACTGAAGCTTTCTTT.

This sequence joins TRBV19 and TRBJ2-2, with a tentative D call TRBD2 (5 bases). Germline V CDR1 and CDR2: LNHDA, SQIVND (reference sequence). The CDR3 covers 16 residues. V was clipped by 5 bases and J by 2 bases, with 15 bases between them. DNA for the CDR3: TGTGCCAGTAGTGGGCGGACTCCTCCAAACACCGGGGAGCTGTTTTTT. Protein: CASSGRTPPNTGELFF.

This clone showed up just once. V usage is TRBV19 and J usage is TRBJ2-1; 13 nucleotides agree with TRBD2. Germline values: CDR1 LNHDA, CDR2 SQIVND (reference sequence). The CDR3 extends over 15 amino acids. With 6 bases clipped from V and 3 bases from J, the junction kept 2 bases outside the gene matches. CDR3 bases: TGTGCCAGTAGGAGGACTAGCGGGAGCTACAATGAGCAGTTCTTC. It specifies CASRRTSGSYNEQFF.

The chain employs TRBV29-1 and TRBJ1-2; a weak D match, TRBD1 (6 bases). This CDR3 is built from 14 residues. V lost 5 bases to trimming and J lost 4 bases, with 17 bases between them. The germline V gene has CDR1 SQVTM and CDR2 ANQGSEA. The CDR3, as DNA: TGCAGCGTTTCCCCGGACAGACGAAGCTATGGCTACACCTTC. As protein: CSVSPDRRSYGYTF.

This sequence joins TRBV28 and TRBJ1-1; TRBD1 might be the D (6 bases). Trimming took off 2 bases at V and 5 bases at J, with 6 bases between the two ends. Germline CDR1 and CDR2: MDHEN and SYDVKM. The CDR3 is made up of 12 amino acids. The DNA of the CDR3 is TGTGCCAGCAGTTTACAGGGGACTGAAGCTTTCTTT. Translating gives CASSLQGTEAFF.

V is TRBV5-1 and J is TRBJ1-4; D call uncertain. Looked up from germline, CDR1 is SGHRS and CDR2 is YFSETQ. The CDR3 covers 15 residues. Trimming left V 0 bases short and J 3 bases short, with 9 bases between. The chain's CDR3 is CASSLEVPANEKLFF. The CDR3 DNA reads as TGCGCCAGCAGCTTGGAAGTCCCAGCTAATGAAAAACTGTTTTTT.